The 21 T cell receptor beta chains presented below share a single source sample, sequenced in a study of T-cell reconstitution after alpha-beta-depleted transplantation in children (TCRdb year 2016). The treatment or condition label for this specimen denotes: allogeneic hematopoietic cell transplantation with graft depleted of TCRalphabeta T cells and CD19 B cells. The library was obtained by PCR. Data came from an Illumina HiSeq 2500. Molecular barcoding was employed in the preparation of TCR libraries, with unique molecular identifiers being used to normalize TCRbeta repertoire quantification. TCRdb handled the public reads itself, with Q25 trimming in fastp and clone calling in MiXCR, and kept productive beta chains. Each CDR3 protein appears once, grouped with its most common genes and DNA. This sample holds 530,000 or so distinct CDR3 sequences; 25% to 30% were observed only once. The ten most abundant clones make up 30% to 45% of the sample.

The sequencing here drew on PBMCs, taken before TCRalphabeta/CD19-depleted stem cell transplant. The source is a boy under two years old with Wiskott-Aldrich syndrome, due to receive a stem cell transplant.

The V gene is TRBV4-2, the J gene TRBJ2-7; possibly TRBD2 for D (5 bases). CDR1 is LGHNA and CDR2 is YNFKEQ in the germline V gene. This CDR3 is built from 15 residues. V shed 1 base and J shed 3 bases, with 13 bases lying between them. CDR3 sequence: CASSQGAGDLYEQYF. CDR3 sequence (DNA): TGTGCCAGCAGCCAAGGGGCGGGTGATCTCTACGAGCAGTACTTC.

This clonotype was picked up a small number of times. The V gene is TRBV29-1, the J gene TRBJ1-1; D unresolved. Trimming pared 6 bases from V and 1 base from J, leaving 15 bases between. CDR1 SQVTM and CDR2 ANQGSEA come from the germline V gene. This CDR3 contains 14 residues. The CDR3 spells CSVHLRRSNTEAFF. Here the CDR3 DNA reads TGCAGCGTCCATCTTCGGAGGTCGAACACTGAAGCTTTCTTT.

The chain couples TRBV5-1 to TRBJ2-7; 14 positions match TRBD2. V lost 4 bases, J lost 9 bases, and 9 bases stayed unmatched. CDR3 length: 15 amino acids. Germline V gene sequence: CDR1 SGHRS, CDR2 YFSETQ. The CDR3 nucleotides are TGCGCCAGCAGCCCTGGACTAGCGGGAGGAGATGGGCAGTACTTC. Its translation is CASSPGLAGGDGQYF. The complete variable domain, with remaining parts taken from reference TRBV5-1 and TRBJ2-7, reads KAGVTQTPRYLIKTRGQQVTLSCSPISGHRSVSWYQQTPGQGLQFLFEYFSETQRNKGNFPGRFSGRQFSNSRSEMNVSTLELGDSALYLCASSPGLAGGDGQYFGPGTRLTVT.

Only a few counts were recorded for this clonotype. This sequence joins TRBV28 and TRBJ1-1; D not resolved. Germline V gives CDR1 MDHEN, CDR2 SYDVKM. This CDR3 region has 16 residues. V gave up 3 bases and J gave up 0 bases, with 14 bases separating them. This chain's CDR3 is CASSFRTFRMNTEAFF. CDR3 nucleotide sequence: TGTGCCAGCAGTTTCCGGACTTTCCGTATGAACACTGAAGCTTTCTTT. The entire variable domain, with the rest obtained from reference TRBV28 and TRBJ1-1, is as follows: DVKVTQSSRYLVKRTGEKVFLECVQDMDHENMFWYRQDPGLGLRLIYFSYDVKMKEKGDIPEGYSVSREKKERFSLILESASTNQTSMYLCASSFRTFRMNTEAFFGQGTRLTVV.

This clonotype turned up a few times. The genes are TRBV27 and TRBJ2-7; possibly TRBD2 for D (6 bases). CDR1 is MNHEY and CDR2 is SMNVEV in the germline V gene (reference sequence). Deletions cut 6 bases from V and 3 bases from J, with 18 bases between. CDR3 length: 15 amino acids. The CDR3 sequence is CASSRRVLIGYEQYF. As DNA, the CDR3 is TGTGCCAGCAGCCGGAGGGTCTTAATCGGCTACGAGCAGTACTTC.

The chain combines TRBV27 with TRBJ2-1; 8 bases align to TRBD2. This CDR3 is 17 amino acids long. CDR1 MNHEY and CDR2 SMNVEV come from the germline V gene (reference sequence). V dropped 2 bases and J dropped 5; count of bases not matched to a gene: 11. CDR3 sequence: CASSLKGREGPNNEQFF. The CDR3 nucleotides are TGTGCCAGCAGTTTAAAAGGTCGGGAGGGCCCAAACAATGAGCAGTTCTTC.

A few counts support this clonotype. This chain connects TRBV6-1 to TRBJ1-2; maybe TRBD1 (6 bases). Germline V CDR1 and CDR2: MNHNS, SASEGT. The CDR3 loop spans 15 amino acids. Trimming left V 0 bases short and J 2 bases short, with 10 bases between. The CDR3 DNA reads as TGTGCCAGCAGTGAAGCCACAGGGCCGAACTATGGCTACACCTTC. It is translated as CASSEATGPNYGYTF.

The chain recombines TRBV11-2 with TRBJ1-2; 8 bases agree with TRBD1. The trim removed 1 base at V and 8 bases at J, leaving 9 bases unmatched. Per the germline V gene, CDR1 is SGHAT and CDR2 is FQNNGV. This CDR3 has 15 amino acids. The DNA of the CDR3 is TGTGCCAGCAGCTTAGGTGACAGGGGAAGAGGAGGCTACACCTTC. Translated: CASSLGDRGRGGYTF. Variable domain in full (rest from reference TRBV11-2 and TRBJ1-2): EAGVAQSPRYKIIEKRQSVAFWCNPISGHATLYWYQQILGQGPKLLIQFQNNGVVDDSQLPKDRFSAERLKGVDSTLKIQPAKLEDSAVYLCASSLGDRGRGGYTFGSGTRLTVV.

This sequence joins TRBV5-1 and TRBJ2-1, with 7 positions matching TRBD1. V was pared by 4 bases and J by 5 bases, with 6 bases of the junction left unmatched. Looked up from germline, CDR1 is SGHRS and CDR2 is YFSETQ. CDR3 length: 14 amino acids. The CDR3 DNA is TGCGCCAGCAGCACCGGGACAGCTAACAATGAGCAGTTCTTC. Amino acids: CASSTGTANNEQFF.

V is TRBV10-2 and J is TRBJ1-2, with TRBD1 matching over 10 bases. CDR1 is WSHSY and CDR2 is SAAADI in the germline V gene. This CDR3 has 11 amino acids. V gave up 8 bases and J gave up 9 bases; unmatched junction bases: 3. CDR3 region: CASGTGASYTF. The CDR3 DNA sequence: TGCGCCAGCGGGACAGGGGCGAGCTACACCTTC.

The chain carries TRBV5-1 and TRBJ1-2; 7 bases are a match to TRBD1. V trimming: 0 bases; J trimming: 4 bases; junction bases outside the gene matches: 15. Germline values: CDR1 SGHRS, CDR2 YFSETQ. The CDR3 sequence is 18 residues long. The CDR3, as DNA: TGCGCCAGCAGCTTGGGCAACGCAGGGACAGCCTTTCCCTATGGCTACACCTTC. This sequence encodes CASSLGNAGTAFPYGYTF. Complete variable domain (other parts from reference TRBV5-1 and TRBJ1-2): KAGVTQTPRYLIKTRGQQVTLSCSPISGHRSVSWYQQTPGQGLQFLFEYFSETQRNKGNFPGRFSGRQFSNSRSEMNVSTLELGDSALYLCASSLGNAGTAFPYGYTFGSGTRLTVV.

The chain has TRBV19 and TRBJ1-5; D is uncertain. Trimming took off 7 bases at V and 12 bases at J, with 13 bases between the two ends. The germline CDR1 and CDR2 sequences are LNHDA and SQIVND (reference sequence). The CDR3 consists of 11 residues. The CDR3 DNA reads as TGTGCCAGTAAAAACGGACCGTACCAGCATTTT. Its protein is CASKNGPYQHF.

Worth noting for this clonotype: The junction and the germline gene differ at one end; a read error may be behind it. V is TRBV12-3 or TRBV12-4 and J is TRBJ2-1; TRBD2 might be the D (6 bases). CDR3 length: 16 amino acids. CDR3 protein: CASSLARGSSYNEQFF. Written as DNA, the CDR3 is TGTGCCAGCAGCTTAGCGCGGGGTAGCTCCTACAATGAGCAGTTCTTC.

This clonotype has more than one count but fewer than ten. The CDR3 DNA sequence: TGTGCCAGCAGTTTTCCCACTAGCGGGAGCTCCTACGAGCAGTACTTC. It codes for CASSFPTSGSSYEQYF. The V gene is TRBV28, the J gene TRBJ2-7; 11 bases line up with TRBD2. Per the germline V gene, CDR1 is MDHEN and CDR2 is SYDVKM. V lost 3 bases and J lost 0; bases outside the gene matches: 4. This CDR3 is built from 16 residues.

In its sample, this clonotype was seen many times. The chain is built from TRBV6-5 and TRBJ1-5, with unresolved D. V lost 0 bases and J lost 3, with 3 bases in between. This CDR3 is 13 amino acids long. Germline assignment: CDR1 MNHEY and CDR2 SVGAGI. The CDR3 protein is CASSYSSNQPQHF. In nucleotides, the CDR3 is TGTGCCAGCAGTTACTCGTCCAATCAGCCCCAGCATTTT.

V gene TRBV5-1 combines with J gene TRBJ1-2; the D is unclear. Trimming cost V 2 bases and J 3 bases, with 11 bases left between them. The CDR3 spans 14 residues. Looked up from germline, CDR1 is SGHRS and CDR2 is YFSETQ. The CDR3 spells CASSLSGPDYGYTF. DNA of the CDR3: TGCGCCAGCAGCTTAAGTGGACCAGACTATGGCTACACCTTC.

V gene TRBV30 combines with J gene TRBJ2-4, with TRBD1 identical over 8 bases. V trimming: 2 bases; J trimming: 6 bases; junction bases outside the gene matches: 3. CDR3 length: 13 amino acids. Germline V CDR1 and CDR2: GTSNPN, SVGIG (reference sequence). CDR3 in DNA: TGTGCCTGGAGTTCTGGACAGGGAAACATTCAGTACTTC. Its protein is CAWSSGQGNIQYF.

This clonotype was observed a few times. The rearrangement uses TRBV5-6 and TRBJ2-7, with 7 positions matching TRBD1. Per germline, CDR1 SGHDT and CDR2 YYEEEE. Trimming cost V 0 bases and J 2 bases; bases outside gene matches: 5. The CDR3 has 15 residues. CDR3 amino acids: CASSLVGGAAYEQYF. In DNA form, the CDR3 reads TGTGCCAGCAGCTTGGTAGGGGGCGCCGCCTACGAGCAGTACTTC.

This clonotype has just a few counts. The gene calls are TRBV20-1 and TRBJ2-5; 10 bases map to TRBD1. J gave up 5 bases and V 5 bases, and 8 bases lay outside the gene matches. Germline V gives CDR1 DFQATT, CDR2 SNEGSKA (reference sequence). The CDR3 is 14 amino acids. The CDR3, as DNA: TGCAGTGCTCCTCGACAGGGGGCCTATGAGACCCAGTACTTC. As protein: CSAPRQGAYETQYF.

The rearrangement links TRBV4-2 to TRBJ1-4; TRBD1 matches 9 bases. CDR3 length: 13 residues. Germline trimming cut 8 bases from V and 8 bases from J; bases unmatched to any gene: 6. Germline V lookup: CDR1 LGHNA, CDR2 YNFKEQ. CDR3 sequence (DNA): TGTGCCAGCCAACAGGGGGCGGGAGAAAAACTGTTTTTT. This sequence encodes CASQQGAGEKLFF.

This sequence joins TRBV24-1 and TRBJ2-2; no clear D gene. CDR3 size: 12 residues. Germline CDR1 is KGHDR and CDR2 is SFDVKD. V lost 7 bases, J lost 2 bases, and 4 bases lay in between. The CDR3 protein is CATSANTGELFF. The CDR3 region has the DNA TGTGCCACCAGCGCAAACACCGGGGAGCTGTTTTTT.